These T cell receptor beta chains were read from a single sample in a study of technical replicates of blood from several donors. TCRdb keeps only in-frame clones here, not all; method: immunoSEQ multiplex PCR. Of about 91,000 clones in the sample, about 90% were seen once. The sequenced material came from T cells isolated from PBMCs. The receptors here all came from a human donor in good health. The conserved cysteine and the conserved F or W are not part of the CDR3 here. Expanded clones are given a class, and other clones once, few, many or no size at all.

14,TRBV5-1,NA,ASSLGAVLLNSPLH
12,TRBV28,NA,ASTDPTVNTEAF
13,TRBV6-1,NA,ASKTQTAVNEKLF
12,TRBV6-5,NA,ASSYGIGSEKLF
13,TRBV9,NA,ASSGRDRGFRTIY
12,TRBV5-1,NA,ASSPETGGRGYT
12,TRBV19,NA,ASSAELAKNIQY
13,TRBV6-5,once,ASSYGTGTNSPLH
13,TRBV6-1,NA,ASRKPGQTNNEQF
12,TRBV5-8,NA,ASSRGQEGYGYT
11,TRBV11-2,NA,ASRYDSYFEAF
17,TRBV7-4,NA,ASSFIRDRSQNLNEKLF
12,TRBV11-2,once,ASKKQGGNQPQH
15,TRBV28,NA,ASSLDLDRALNQPQH
12,TRBV27,NA,ASSWLSAGGEAF
11,TRBV6-1,NA,ASSAGAGETQY
15,TRBV18,NA,ASSPGGLKGPGGEAF
11,TRBV6-4,NA,ASSATPTREAF
9,TRBV15,NA,AAGEGETQY
10,TRBV5-6,few,ASSLDGRVTF
16,TRBV12-5,NA,ASGLVLGASGRTDTQY
11,TRBV27,NA,ASSFGTYYEQY
14,TRBV27,NA,ASSSKPGTGLSEQF
11,TRBV10-2,NA,ASSEMGLYEQY
14,TRBV25-1,once,ASSGTTEAYYNEQF
13,TRBV4-2,NA,ASSQENRVTETQY
15,TRBV19,NA,ASRQDNLYATNEKLF
12,TRBV11-3,once,ASSSGQATDTQY
13,TRBV2,NA,ASSDKGAGKNIQY
11,TRBV7-3,NA,ASSLDSNQPQH
15,TRBV19,once,ASYRNRAGLNGTEAF
13,TRBV6-5,NA,ASSGGLAPALGQF
11,TRBV29-1,NA,SVVGGLGEKLF
15,TRBV27,NA,ASSPRGRGATTGELF
14,TRBV27,NA,ASSLLAGGNWNEQF
8,TRBV7-9,NA,AIQGNTQY
12,TRBV4-1,NA,ASRPTGRSYEQY
15,TRBV7-2,NA,ASSHSAGGAKSYEQY
14,TRBV10-1,NA,ASSPGQRTRTGELF
12,TRBV7-9,NA,ASSLTMRVYEQY
13,TRBV7-9,NA,ASSRRDTGSYEQY
13,TRBV6-5,once,ASSYRLAGGNEQF
15,TRBV11-2,NA,ASSSLGGGSRYNEQF
12,TRBV5-6,NA,ASSHQTFTDTQY
10,TRBV7-3,NA,ASSLDSNEQF
12,TRBV9,NA,ASSPGTIYNEQF
12,TRBV2,once,ASSDVGRNQPQH
11,TRBV6-1,few,ASSSRETDTQY
16,TRBV7-6,NA,ASSLGVRGTGGGETQY